Listed below are T cell receptor beta chains from one sample, sequenced in a study of T cell responses to AZD1222 COVID-19 vaccine. The protocol was immunoSEQ multiplex PCR, while the TCRdb copy is restricted to in-frame clones and leaves out a portion. The sample has 95,000 to 150,000 clones, less than 90% seen once; the top ten hold roughly 2.3%. Sequenced material: peripheral blood, taken on day 0 of AZD1222 vaccination. These receptors were collected from an adult in good health. Both conserved end residues are trimmed from each CDR3. Clone size is not always given. Where it is, it says once, few, many or a class for expanded clones.

.	TRBV5-1	TRBJ2-5	ASSLGLETQY
.	TRBV28	TRBJ1-2	AIFRDAANYGYT
once	TRBV15	TRBJ1-2	ATSRGGQGLNYGYT
few	TRBV5-1	TRBJ2-7	ASSSRSSGSSYEQY
.	TRBV7-3	TRBJ2-5	ASSLGTSGRRGETQY
once	TRBV6-1	TRBJ1-4	ASSDTGGQNEKLF
.	TRBV7-9	TRBJ2-1	ASSLGTSGTREF
.	TRBV5-4	TRBJ2-1	ASSSTRPTLGEQF
.	TRBV6-1	TRBJ1-6	ASSDQSAFSSPLH
.	TRBV3-1/TRBV3-2	TRBJ2-1	ASSQDRRGSGNEQF
once	TRBV27	TRBJ1-6	ASSVTLRSPLH
.	TRBV7-9	TRBJ1-2	ASSSPDRIRLSYT
.	TRBV5-1	TRBJ2-5	ASSLSGVQETQY
.	TRBV3-1/TRBV3-2	TRBJ2-2	ASSLRGSGGELF
.	TRBV7-2	TRBJ1-3	ASSLAAGSGNTIY
.	TRBV7-2	TRBJ1-5	ASSLAAGANQPQH
few	TRBV3-1/TRBV3-2	TRBJ1-2	ASSLGTGGRYGYT
few	TRBV18	TRBJ2-7	ASSQLAGPYEQY
.	TRBV30	TRBJ1-1	AWAGGRPNTEAF
.	TRBV28	TRBJ2-7	ASSPSERARNEQY
.	TRBV27	TRBJ2-2	ASSLSGRGNTGELF
.	TRBV5-3	TRBJ2-7	ARTKVHCEQY
.	TRBV5-4	TRBJ1-2	ASSEQGPSYGYT
.	TRBV28	TRBJ1-6	ASNWDSSGDSPLH
.	TRBV15	TRBJ2-7	ATSTEGSEQY
.	TRBV27	TRBJ2-7	ASSLGSGWTYEQY
.	TRBV7-8	TRBJ2-7	ASSLPARRSRSSYEQY
.	TRBV4-1	TRBJ1-5	ASSQDRGRIDQPQH
.	TRBV20-1	TRBJ2-1	SASKFSGSNEQF
few	TRBV4-2	TRBJ1-2	ASSQDASLAGYGYT
.	TRBV7-9	TRBJ2-1	ASSAGLAGEGKQF
.	TRBV4-1	TRBJ2-2	ASSQRGRNTGELF
.	TRBV30	TRBJ2-7	AWNKGSAYEQY
.	TRBV27	TRBJ1-1	ASSFGTGGITEAF
.	TRBV28	TRBJ1-5	ASSKDTRGNQPQH
.	TRBV7-6	TRBJ1-5	ASSLALGQPQH
.	TRBV19	TRBJ1-1	ASSIVAGMNTEAF
.	TRBV21-1	TRBJ2-3	ASSKAGLAGSDTQY
.	TRBV10-2	TRBJ1-5	ASSESGGKNQPQH
.	TRBV10-3	TRBJ1-5	AISAGVGNQPQH
.	TRBV7-2	TRBJ2-2	ASSPLATNTGELF